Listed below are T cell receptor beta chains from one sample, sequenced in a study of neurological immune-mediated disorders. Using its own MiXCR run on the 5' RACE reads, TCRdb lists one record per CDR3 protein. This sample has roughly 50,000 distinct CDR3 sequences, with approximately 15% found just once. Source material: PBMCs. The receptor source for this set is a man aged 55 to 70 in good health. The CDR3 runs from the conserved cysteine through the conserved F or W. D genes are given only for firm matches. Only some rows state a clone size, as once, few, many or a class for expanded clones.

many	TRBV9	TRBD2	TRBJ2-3	CASSRRTSGTTDTQYF	TGTGCCAGCAGCCGACGGACTAGCGGCACCACAGATACGCAGTATTTT
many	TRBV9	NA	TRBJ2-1	CASSVEGFGVEQFF	TGTGCCAGCAGCGTAGAAGGGTTTGGGGTTGAGCAGTTCTTC
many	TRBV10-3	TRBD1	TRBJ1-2	CAISDPDRGSYGYTF	TGTGCCATCAGTGACCCGGACAGGGGAAGCTATGGCTACACCTTC
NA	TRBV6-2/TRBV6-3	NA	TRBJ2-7	CASTFGGASYEQYF	TGTGCCAGCACTTTCGGCGGGGCTTCCTACGAGCAGTACTTC
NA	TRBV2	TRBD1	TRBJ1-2	CASSTSPRGRGAYGYTF	TGTGCCAGCAGCACCAGTCCCAGGGGGCGGGGGGCCTATGGCTACACCTTC
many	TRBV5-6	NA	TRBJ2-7	CASSNLQGAEQYF	TGTGCCAGCAGCAACCTACAGGGCGCGGAGCAGTACTTC
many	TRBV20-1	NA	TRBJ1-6	CSATRGPSNSPLHF	TGCAGTGCTACCCGGGGTCCTTCAAATTCACCCCTCCACTTT
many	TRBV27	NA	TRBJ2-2	CASSLFYETVRANTGELFF	TGTGCCAGCAGTTTATTTTATGAGACAGTACGCGCGAACACCGGGGAGCTGTTTTTT
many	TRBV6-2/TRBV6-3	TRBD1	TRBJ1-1	CASSYSGQVSTEAFF	TGTGCCAGCAGTTACTCAGGACAGGTTTCGACTGAAGCTTTCTTT
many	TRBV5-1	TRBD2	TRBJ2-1	CASSSLTSGGENEQFF	TGCGCCAGCAGCTCGTTAACAAGCGGGGGCGAGAATGAGCAGTTCTTC
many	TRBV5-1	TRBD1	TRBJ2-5	CASSTTGGTETRYF	TGCGCCAGCAGCACCACAGGGGGCACAGAGACCCGGTACTTC
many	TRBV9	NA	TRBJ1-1	CASSVEQDTEAFF	TGTGCCAGCAGCGTAGAACAAGACACTGAAGCTTTCTTT
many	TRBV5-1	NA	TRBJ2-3	CASSSGTSTDTQYF	TGCGCCAGCAGCTCCGGGACTAGCACAGATACGCAGTATTTT
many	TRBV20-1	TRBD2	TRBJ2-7	CSAREGTSGLYEQYF	TGCAGTGCTAGAGAGGGGACTAGCGGGCTGTACGAGCAGTACTTC
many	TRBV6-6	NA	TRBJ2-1	CASSYSAGYNEQFF	TGTGCCAGCAGTTACTCGGCAGGGTACAATGAGCAGTTCTTC
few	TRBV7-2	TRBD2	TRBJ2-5	CASGSPSGRAEETQYF	TGTGCCAGCGGATCTCCTAGCGGCAGGGCGGAGGAGACCCAGTACTTC
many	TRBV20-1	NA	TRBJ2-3	CSVELADTQYF	TGCAGTGTTGAATTAGCAGATACGCAGTATTTT
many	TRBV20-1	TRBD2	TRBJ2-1	CSARGLAGSQQFF	TGCAGTGCTAGAGGGTTAGCGGGGAGCCAGCAGTTCTTC
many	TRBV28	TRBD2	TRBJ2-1	CASSLGRELDEQFF	TGTGCCAGCAGTTTAGGGCGGGAGTTGGATGAGCAGTTCTTC
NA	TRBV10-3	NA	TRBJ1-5	CAISESRTGQGNQSQHF	TGTGCCATCAGTGAGTCCCGTACAGGGCAGGGAAATCAGTCCCAGCATTTT
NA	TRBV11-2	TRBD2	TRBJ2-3	CASSARAGGTDTQYF	TGTGCCAGCAGCGCCCGAGCGGGAGGCACAGATACGCAGTATTTT
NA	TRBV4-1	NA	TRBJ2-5	CASSPMTRGQETQYF	TGCGCCAGCAGCCCTATGACTAGGGGGCAAGAGACCCAGTACTTC
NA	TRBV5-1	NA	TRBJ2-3	CASSGGAVPDTQYF	TGCGCCAGCTCTGGGGGGGCTGTCCCAGATACGCAGTATTTT
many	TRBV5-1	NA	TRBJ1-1	CASSFYGPRDTEAFF	TGCGCCAGCAGCTTTTATGGCCCTCGGGACACTGAAGCTTTCTTT
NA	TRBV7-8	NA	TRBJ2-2	CASNLGVQSTGELFF	TGTGCCAGCAACTTAGGGGTCCAGAGCACCGGGGAGCTGTTTTTT
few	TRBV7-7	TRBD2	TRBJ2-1	CASSHSGSYNEQFF	TGTGCCAGCAGCCATAGCGGGAGCTACAATGAGCAGTTCTTC
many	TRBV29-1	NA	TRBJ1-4	CSVKKGSDNEKLFF	TGCAGCGTTAAAAAGGGCAGCGACAATGAAAAACTGTTTTTT
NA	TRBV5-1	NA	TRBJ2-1	CASSLGPIRDNEQFF	TGCGCCAGCAGCTTGGGACCCATTCGAGACAATGAGCAGTTCTTC
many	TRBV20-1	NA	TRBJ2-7	CSARDPRFTYEQYF	TGCAGTGCTAGAGATCCTAGATTTACCTACGAGCAGTACTTC
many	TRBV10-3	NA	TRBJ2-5	CAISGSGNLYQETQYF	TGTGCCATCAGTGGATCCGGGAACCTGTACCAAGAGACCCAGTACTTC
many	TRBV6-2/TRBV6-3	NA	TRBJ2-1	CASSYSAARPLYNEQFF	TGTGCCAGCAGTTACTCGGCGGCTCGACCCCTCTACAATGAGCAGTTCTTC
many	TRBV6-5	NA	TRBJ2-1	CASSYTGRGGYNEQFF	TGTGCCAGCAGTTACACAGGGAGAGGGGGTTACAATGAGCAGTTCTTC
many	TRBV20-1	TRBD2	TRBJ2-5	CSASGRVAGGQETQYF	TGCAGTGCTAGTGGGAGGGTAGCGGGAGGGCAAGAGACCCAGTACTTC
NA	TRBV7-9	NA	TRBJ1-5	CASSRDFQPQHF	TGTGCCAGCAGCCGGGACTTCCAGCCCCAGCATTTT
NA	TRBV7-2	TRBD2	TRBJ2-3	CASSLTSGNRDTQYF	TGTGCCAGCAGCTTGACTAGCGGGAATAGAGATACGCAGTATTTT
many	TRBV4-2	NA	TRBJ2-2	CASSQDAGGRGTGELFF	TGTGCCAGCAGCCAAGACGCAGGGGGGAGAGGCACCGGGGAGCTGTTTTTT
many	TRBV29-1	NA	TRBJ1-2	CSVESSNYGYTF	TGCAGCGTTGAGAGTTCGAACTATGGCTACACCTTC
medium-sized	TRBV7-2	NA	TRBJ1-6	CASSLAGGNSPLHF	TGTGCCAGCAGCTTAGCGGGGGGTAATTCACCCCTCCACTTT
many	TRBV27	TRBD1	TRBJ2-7	CASSAGTGSSYEQYF	TGTGCCAGCAGCGCCGGGACAGGGAGCTCCTACGAGCAGTACTTC
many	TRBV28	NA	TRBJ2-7	CASSLSSAGLGEQYF	TGTGCCAGCAGTTTAAGTTCAGCAGGACTGGGCGAGCAGTACTTC
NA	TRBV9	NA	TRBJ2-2	CASSVAMNTGELFF	TGTGCCAGCAGCGTAGCCATGAACACCGGGGAGCTGTTTTTT
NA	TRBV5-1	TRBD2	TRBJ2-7	CASGVTSGIYEQYF	TGCGCCAGCGGGGTGACTAGCGGAATCTACGAGCAGTACTTC
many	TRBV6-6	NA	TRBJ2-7	CASSYSGGRYEQYF	TGTGCCAGCAGTTACTCAGGAGGGAGGTACGAGCAGTACTTC
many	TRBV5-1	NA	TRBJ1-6	CASSLEGGYNSPLHF	TGCGCCAGCAGCTTGGAGGGGGGATATAATTCACCCCTCCACTTT
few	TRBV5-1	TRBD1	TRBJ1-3	CASSLDGTGLSGNTIYF	TGCGCCAGCAGCTTGGACGGGACAGGGCTTTCCGGAAACACCATATATTTT
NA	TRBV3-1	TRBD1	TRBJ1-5	CASSQEGQGLLAQPQHF	TGTGCCAGCAGCCAAGAGGGACAGGGCCTACTGGCTCAGCCCCAGCATTTT
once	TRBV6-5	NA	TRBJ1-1	CASSYTSGALNTEAFF	TGTGCCAGCAGTTACACAAGCGGCGCCTTGAACACTGAAGCTTTCTTT
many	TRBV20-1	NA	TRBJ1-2	CSARPTDSYGYTF	TGCAGTGCTAGACCAACCGACAGCTATGGCTACACCTTC
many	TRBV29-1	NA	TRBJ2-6	CSVPTGTGANVLTF	TGCAGCGTCCCAACAGGGACTGGGGCCAACGTCCTGACTTTC
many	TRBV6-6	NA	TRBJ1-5	CASSYIGQPQHF	TGTGCCAGCAGTTACATCGGTCAGCCCCAGCATTTT
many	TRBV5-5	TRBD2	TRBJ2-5	CASSRDGGIGETQYF	TGTGCCAGCAGCCGGGACGGGGGGATCGGGGAGACCCAGTACTTC
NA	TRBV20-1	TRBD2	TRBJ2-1	CSASPGLAGDNEQFF	TGCAGTGCTAGTCCGGGACTAGCGGGAGACAATGAGCAGTTCTTC
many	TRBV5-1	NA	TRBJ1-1	CASSVGAGSTEAFF	TGCGCCAGCAGCGTAGGGGCGGGCAGCACTGAAGCTTTCTTT
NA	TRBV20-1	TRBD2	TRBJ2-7	CSARGFTSGRYEQYF	TGCAGTGCTAGGGGTTTTACTAGCGGGAGGTACGAGCAGTACTTC